This T cell receptor (beta chain) was sequenced for a study of blood T cell repertoires in COVID-19. Study as a whole: Samples of COVID-19 (acute and convalescent) were obtained from the United States, Italy and Spain.

Per the authors' pipeline: By means of reference gene primer amplification, nucleated cell counts were estimated. The assay was immunoSEQ multiplex PCR, and TCRdb's table has in-frame clones only and misses some. The V and J calls and the clone size are those of that table, but D and trimming were determined from the DNA. The data show 120,000 or so clones, with over 70% seen just once and about 3.8% held by the top ten. Trimming removed 6 bases from V and 3 bases from J, with 7 bases in between. This CDR3 has 12 amino acids. The sample consisted of peripheral blood. The chain carries TRBV12-3 or TRBV12-4 and TRBJ2-3; D is unclear. The receptor comes from a woman in her forties or fifties with acute or convalescent COVID-19. CDR3 protein: CASSPKTDTQYF. The CDR3 nucleotides are TGTGCCAGCAGCCCTAAGACAGATACGCAGTATTTT.